Below are 30 T cell receptor beta chains sequenced from a single sample in a study of blood T cells in healthy people across ages. Using a J-beta primer mix together with a sample-barcoded 5' primer, a second PCR was run for roughly 7 to 11 cycles. TCRdb reprocessed the 5' RACE reads via MiXCR and lists one record per CDR3 protein. Of approximately 1,700,000 distinct CDR3 sequences listed, 39% are singletons. The sequenced material came from blood. These receptor sequences come from a human donor in good health.

A note on this clonotype: A read error is possible here, since a much larger clone lies one base away. The chain recombines TRBV12-3 or TRBV12-4 with TRBJ2-7; 10 bases line up with TRBD1. After removal of 5 bases from V and 3 bases from J, the junction contained 10 bases not matched to a gene. This CDR3 is 16 amino acids long. The CDR3: CASSPGTGTGVYEQYF. CDR3 DNA sequence: TGTGCCAGCAGTCCTGGGACCGGGACAGGGGTCTACGAGCAGTACTTC.

This clonotype turned up a few times. The V gene is TRBV4-3, the J gene TRBJ2-5; a possible D gene is TRBD2 (5 bases). With 5 bases removed from V and 3 bases from J, the gap between germline ends came to 16 bases. Germline-derived CDR1 and CDR2 are LGHNA and YSLEER. The CDR3 sequence is 15 residues long. The CDR3 DNA is TGCGCCAGCAGCTGGTATCGGGGAACCAAAGAGACCCAGTACTTC. This gives the protein CASSWYRGTKETQYF.

This chain uses TRBV7-2 with TRBJ2-7; TRBD2 might be the D (6 bases). Germline CDR1 SGHTA, CDR2 FQGNSA. Trimming took 2 bases from V and 4 from J, leaving 12 bases between them. The CDR3 covers 14 residues. The CDR3 loop reads CASSLNPGRYEQYF. CDR3 nucleotides: TGTGCCAGCAGCTTAAATCCAGGGAGGTACGAGCAGTACTTC.

CDR3 in amino acids: CASSYQMGTANSNQPQHF. The CDR3, as DNA: TGTGCCAGCAGTTACCAAATGGGGACAGCTAATAGCAATCAGCCCCAGCATTTT. The chain carries TRBV6-2 or TRBV6-3 and TRBJ1-5; 7 bases map to TRBD1. CDR1 and CDR2 from the germline V gene are MNHEY and SVGEGT. Trimming took 2 bases from V and 0 from J; bases not matched to a gene: 10. There are 18 residues in the CDR3.

The chain combines TRBV7-9 with TRBJ1-2; D is possibly TRBD1 (6 bases). The V and J ends lost 1 base and 8 bases respectively, with 11 bases between them. The CDR3 sequence is 13 residues long. Germline V gene sequence: CDR1 SEHNR, CDR2 FQNEAQ (reference sequence). The CDR3 DNA reads as TGTGCCAGCAGCTTAGTGAATGGGGGCGGCTACACCTTC. Protein sequence: CASSLVNGGGYTF.

CDR3 in DNA: TGTGCCAGCAGTGAAGCATACCCCCATTCACCCCTCCACTTT. Translation: CASSEAYPHSPLHF. This chain uses TRBV2 with TRBJ1-6; unclear D gene. The germline V and J ends were trimmed by 0 bases and 8 bases, with 8 bases remaining between them. Looked up from germline, CDR1 is SNHLY and CDR2 is FYNNEI. There are 14 residues in the CDR3.

The gene calls are TRBV6-1 and TRBJ1-2; TRBD1 agrees at 9 bases. The CDR3 runs to 17 residues. J was trimmed by 6 bases and V by 6 bases; bases with no gene match: 17. Germline CDR1 reads MNHNS; CDR2 reads SASEGT. The CDR3 loop is CASSNTYYRGRGDGYTF. Written as DNA, the CDR3 is TGTGCCAGCAGCAATACTTATTACAGGGGGCGAGGGGATGGCTACACCTTC.

At least ten counts were recorded for this clonotype. This rearrangement joins TRBV5-5 to TRBJ2-3, with 8 bases lining up with TRBD2. The CDR3 has 16 amino acids. The germline gives CDR1 SGHKS, CDR2 YYEKEE (reference sequence). V was pared by 3 bases and J by 0 bases, with 6 bases of the junction left unmatched. CDR3 sequence: CASSSLAGSSTDTQYF. CDR3 in DNA: TGTGCCAGCAGCTCCTTAGCGGGATCTAGCACAGATACGCAGTATTTT.

The CDR3, as DNA: TGTGCCAGCAGCTCCTCCATCTGGCGGGGGGCCAAAGAGACCCAGTACTTC. Amino acids: CASSSSIWRGAKETQYF. V and J are TRBV7-2 and TRBJ2-5; 8 bases are shared with TRBD2. In germline, CDR1 is SGHTA, CDR2 FQGNSA. V lost 4 bases to trimming and J lost 3 bases; unmatched junction nucleotides: 13. The CDR3 sequence is 17 residues long.

The chain's CDR3 is CASSPDLSSYNSPLHF. CDR3 nucleotides: TGTGCCAGCAGCCCAGACCTGAGCTCCTATAATTCACCCCTCCACTTT. The chain is built from TRBV6-6 and TRBJ1-6, with D hard to call. The V end was cut by 6 bases, the J end by 0 bases, with 12 bases between. CDR1 and CDR2 (germline): MNHNY, SVGAGI (reference sequence). This CDR3 has 16 amino acids.

This sequence joins TRBV5-1 and TRBJ2-1; 7 nucleotides match TRBD1. In germline, CDR1 is SGHRS, CDR2 YFSETQ. The CDR3 loop spans 15 amino acids. V gave up 4 bases and J gave up 5 bases; unmatched junction bases: 9. The CDR3 DNA follows: TGCGCCAGCAGCCGCCCCGGGACAGCTAACAATGAGCAGTTCTTC. It codes for CASSRPGTANNEQFF.

This clonotype was seen more than once but under ten times. The chain is built from TRBV28 and TRBJ2-7; D may match TRBD1 or TRBD2 (5 bases each). CDR1 and CDR2 (germline): MDHEN, SYDVKM. CDR3 length: 16 amino acids. Trimming pared 5 bases from V and 6 bases from J, leaving 23 bases between. This CDR3 reads CASSPNGLGAALEQYF. The DNA for the CDR3 is TGTGCCAGCAGTCCCAACGGACTCGGGGCGGCTCTCGAGCAGTACTTC.

This clonotype was counted between two and nine times. This chain uses TRBV19 with TRBJ2-1, with TRBD1 matching 9 bases. Trimming removed 6 bases from V and 5 bases from J; junction bases left unmatched: 8. The CDR3 totals 15 residues. In germline, CDR1 is LNHDA, CDR2 SQIVND (reference sequence). The CDR3 spells CASSIQGAVDNEQFF. CDR3 nucleotides: TGTGCCAGTAGCATACAGGGGGCGGTCGACAATGAGCAGTTCTTC.

This clonotype was seen only a few times. The V and J genes are TRBV7-8 and TRBJ2-4; D remains unclear. Trimming removed 1 base from V and 13 bases from J, with 14 bases in between. The CDR3 spans 13 residues. Germline V gives CDR1 SGHVS, CDR2 FQNEAQ. CDR3 residues: CASSLDKALGQYF. CDR3 nucleotides: TGTGCCAGCAGCTTAGATAAGGCCTTGGGGCAGTACTTC.

This chain connects TRBV6-1 to TRBJ1-2; TRBD1 matches at 8 bases. Germline assignment: CDR1 MNHNS and CDR2 SASEGT. The CDR3 has 15 residues. V shed 1 base, J shed 3 bases, and the junction held 4 bases outside the gene matches. CDR3 bases: TGTGCCAGCAGTGAAGTAGGACAGGGCGACTATGGCTACACCTTC. This sequence encodes CASSEVGQGDYGYTF.

There are a few counts of this clonotype. CDR3: CASSTSGTGGNEQFF. In DNA, the CDR3 is TGTGCCAGCAGCACATCCGGGACAGGGGGCAATGAGCAGTTCTTC. The chain employs TRBV9 and TRBJ2-1, with 11 bases matching TRBD1. This CDR3 comprises 15 residues. Germline assignment: CDR1 SGDLS and CDR2 YYNGEE. The V and J ends lost 4 bases and 6 bases, in that order; junction bases with no gene match: 6.

This chain uses TRBV30 with TRBJ1-2; possibly TRBD1 for D (6 bases). CDR3 length: 14 amino acids. The germline gives CDR1 GTSNPN, CDR2 SVGIG (reference sequence). Trimming stripped 1 base from V and 8 bases from J, with 17 bases between. CDR3 sequence reads: CAWSAGTRFYGYTF. CDR3 nucleotide sequence: TGTGCCTGGAGTGCCGGGACAAGGTTTTACGGCTACACCTTC. Complete variable domain (other parts from reference TRBV30 and TRBJ1-2): SQTIHQWPATLVQPVGSPLSLECTVEGTSNPNLYWYRQAAGRGLQLLFYSVGIGQISSEVPQNLSASRPQDRQFILSSKKLLLSDSGFYLCAWSAGTRFYGYTFGSGTRLTVV.

This clonotype was observed a handful of times. V is TRBV28 and J is TRBJ2-1; 11 bases match TRBD1. The CDR3 length is 14 residues. V dropped 8 bases and J dropped 6; count of bases not matched to a gene: 6. The V gene's germline CDR1 is MDHEN and CDR2 SYDVKM. Here the CDR3 DNA reads TGTGCCAGCGAGGGCGGGACAGGGGGCAATGAGCAGTTCTTC. It yields the protein CASEGGTGGNEQFF.

The sample holds a few counts of this clonotype. The gene calls are TRBV13 and TRBJ2-5; D is perhaps TRBD1 (6 bases). Germline-derived CDR1 and CDR2 are PRHDT and FYEKMQ (reference sequence). The ends were cut back, 5 bases at V and 4 bases at J, with 17 bases in the middle. This CDR3 region has 15 residues. CDR3 in DNA: TGTGCCAGCAGCCCATACAGGGCGCTGGGAGAGACCCAGTACTTC. This sequence encodes CASSPYRALGETQYF.

This clonotype has only a few counts. The chain joins TRBV9 to TRBJ1-1, with D possibly being TRBD1 (6 bases). Trimming left V 4 bases short and J 5 bases short, with 15 bases between. CDR3 length: 14 amino acids. Germline CDR1 reads SGDLS; CDR2 reads YYNGEE. The CDR3 reads CASSPFQGRTEAFF. CDR3 nucleotide sequence: TGTGCCAGCAGCCCGTTCCAGGGGCGGACTGAAGCTTTCTTT.

This rearrangement joins TRBV6-2 or TRBV6-3 to TRBJ1-5; D unclear. The CDR3 is made up of 14 amino acids. Germline CDR1 and CDR2: MNHEY and SVGEGT. V shed 0 bases and J shed 3 bases, with 6 bases lying between them. CDR3 sequence reads: CASSYSGVNQPQHF. CDR3 DNA sequence: TGTGCCAGCAGTTACTCGGGAGTCAATCAGCCCCAGCATTTT.

The chain uses TRBV5-1 and TRBJ2-1; D possibly uses TRBD1 or TRBD2 (6 bases each). Trimming shortened V by 4 bases and J by 5 bases, and 13 bases separated the two germline ends. CDR3 length equals 14 residues. Germline CDR1 reads SGHRS; CDR2 reads YFSETQ. In nucleotides, the CDR3 is TGCGCCAGCAGCGAGGGGGGCCATAACAATGAGCAGTTCTTC. Translation gives CASSEGGHNNEQFF. The full variable domain, with the rest looked up from reference TRBV5-1 and TRBJ2-1, is KAGVTQTPRYLIKTRGQQVTLSCSPISGHRSVSWYQQTPGQGLQFLFEYFSETQRNKGNFPGRFSGRQFSNSRSEMNVSTLELGDSALYLCASSEGGHNNEQFFGPGTRLTVL.

The chain is built from TRBV5-1 and TRBJ2-3, with 12 positions matching TRBD2. V lost 0 bases to trimming and J lost 1 base; unmatched junction nucleotides: 6. This CDR3 spans 18 amino acids. CDR1 and CDR2 (germline): SGHRS, YFSETQ. DNA of the CDR3: TGCGCCAGCAGCTTGGAGCGACTAGCGGGGGCCCGCACAGATACGCAGTATTTT. Protein product: CASSLERLAGARTDTQYF.

The chain's CDR3 is CAISEWGPNTEAFF. The CDR3 region has the DNA TGTGCCATCAGTGAGTGGGGACCGAACACTGAAGCTTTCTTT. The rearrangement links TRBV10-3 to TRBJ1-1, with D maybe TRBD1 (5 bases). V dropped 1 base and J dropped 1 base, with 7 bases sitting between them. Germline V gene lookup returns CDR1 ENHRY and CDR2 SYGVKD. The CDR3 is made up of 14 amino acids.

This clonotype came up a few times. The chain uses TRBV5-6 and TRBJ2-5; D is perhaps TRBD2 (5 bases). The CDR3 spans 16 residues. Trimming pared 2 bases from V and 3 bases from J, leaving 17 bases between. CDR1 and CDR2 from the germline V gene are SGHDT and YYEEEE. This CDR3 reads CASSFLSGGSKETQYF. CDR3 in DNA: TGTGCCAGCAGCTTCCTGAGCGGCGGCAGCAAAGAGACCCAGTACTTC.

The J gene is TRBJ2-3, the V gene TRBV7-9; maybe TRBD2 (6 bases). Germline-derived CDR1 and CDR2 are SEHNR and FQNEAQ (reference sequence). With 4 bases removed from V and 4 bases from J, the gap between germline ends came to 9 bases. The CDR3 totals 13 residues. Written as DNA, the CDR3 is TGTGCCAGCAGCTGGGGGGATGCAGATACGCAGTATTTT. Protein sequence: CASSWGDADTQYF. The entire variable domain, with the rest obtained from reference TRBV7-9 and TRBJ2-3, is as follows: DTGVSQNPRHKITKRGQNVTFRCDPISEHNRLYWYRQTLGQGPEFLTYFQNEAQLEKSRLLSDRFSAERPKGSFSTLEIQRTEQGDSAMYLCASSWGDADTQYFGPGTRLTVL.

V gene TRBV20-1 combines with J gene TRBJ2-1; no definite D call. Between the trimmed V and J ends, which lost 0 bases and 3 bases, there was a span of 15 bases. Germline V gene lookup returns CDR1 DFQATT and CDR2 SNEGSKA (reference sequence). This CDR3 is 16 amino acids long. CDR3: CSARDLSSRNYNEQFF. Written as DNA, the CDR3 is TGCAGTGCTAGAGACCTCTCTTCCCGCAACTACAATGAGCAGTTCTTC.

V and J are TRBV20-1 and TRBJ2-3; 12 nucleotides line up with TRBD2. The CDR3 sequence is 21 residues long. In germline, CDR1 is DFQATT, CDR2 SNEGSKA (reference sequence). The V gene end was trimmed by 1 base and the J gene end by 2 bases; junction bases not matched to a gene: 19. CDR3 in DNA: TGCAGTGCTAGAGGAGGGGTACGACTAGCGGGGGACCCAGTTTCCACAGATACGCAGTATTTT. Residues: CSARGGVRLAGDPVSTDTQYF.

This clonotype was counted a few times. The chain recombines TRBV12-3 or TRBV12-4 with TRBJ1-2, with D hard to call. V lost 6 bases, J lost 8 bases, and 16 bases lay in between. The CDR3 covers 13 residues. The CDR3 is CASSRDGRRGYTF. In nucleotides, the CDR3 is TGTGCCAGCAGCCGTGACGGCCGGCGAGGCTACACCTTC.

V gene TRBV20-1 combines with J gene TRBJ2-1, with a tentative D call TRBD1 (5 bases). Germline loops: CDR1 DFQATT, CDR2 SNEGSKA (reference sequence). The V gene lost 0 bases and the J gene lost 9 bases, with 21 bases spanning the gap. The CDR3 sequence is 16 residues long. CDR3 nucleotides: TGCAGTGCTAGAGATCCTTCAGACACAGGAGTTACTGAGCAGTTCTTC. It codes for CSARDPSDTGVTEQFF.